Shown below are 21 T cell receptor beta chains from a single sample sequenced in a study of blood T cell repertoires in COVID-19. Only in-frame clones appear in the TCRdb table, and some are missing; sequencing was by immunoSEQ multiplex PCR. There are approximately 70,000 clones in the sample; about 91% occur only once, and about 6.4% lies in the top ten. The specimen sequenced was peripheral blood. The source is an older woman with acute or convalescent COVID-19.

The gene calls are TRBV15 and TRBJ2-1; D remains unclear. This CDR3 has 12 residues. Per germline, CDR1 LNHNV and CDR2 YYDKDF (reference sequence). Trimming cost V 5 bases and J 10 bases, with 12 bases left between them. For the CDR3, the DNA is TGTGCCACCAGCTTCCGTCTCTCGGAGCAGTTCTTC. Its translation is CATSFRLSEQFF.

This clone was seen only a few times. The CDR3 DNA reads TGTGCCAGCAGGGGATACAGGACGCGTCACACTGAAGCTTTCTTT. It is translated as CASRGYRTRHTEAFF. The rearrangement uses TRBV28 and TRBJ1-1, with TRBD1 as a possible D gene (5 bases). Germline V gene sequence: CDR1 MDHEN, CDR2 SYDVKM. The CDR3 sequence is 15 residues long. Trimming took off 6 bases at V and 3 bases at J, with 17 bases between the two ends.

The chain employs TRBV6-5 and TRBJ1-2, with 7 bases lining up with TRBD1. Germline V lookup: CDR1 MNHEY, CDR2 SVGAGI. J gave up 3 bases and V 7 bases, and 8 bases lay outside the gene matches. The CDR3 sequence is 14 residues long. CDR3 loop: CASTSTQGHYGYTF. The DNA for the CDR3 is TGTGCCAGCACGTCAACACAGGGGCACTATGGCTACACCTTC.

The V gene is TRBV7-3, the J gene TRBJ2-1, with D maybe TRBD2 (6 bases). CDR3 length: 15 amino acids. The germline V and J ends were trimmed by 2 bases and 2 bases, with 10 bases remaining between them. Germline values: CDR1 SGHTA, CDR2 FQGTGA. The CDR3 nucleotides are TGTGCCAGCAGCTTAGATAGCGGCACCTACAATGAGCAGTTCTTC. Translation: CASSLDSGTYNEQFF.

The chain couples TRBV4-1 to TRBJ1-1; 7 bases match TRBD1. Germline CDR1 MGHRA, CDR2 YSYEKL. The CDR3 has 14 residues. V dropped 0 bases and J dropped 5; count of bases not matched to a gene: 3. The CDR3 DNA reads TGCGCCAGCAGCCAAGAGAGCAGGGGGACTGAAGCTTTCTTT. Translated: CASSQESRGTEAFF.

This chain connects TRBV5-4 to TRBJ1-1; 9 nucleotides agree with TRBD1. The CDR3 sequence is 15 residues long. Germline V gene sequence: CDR1 SGHNT, CDR2 YYREEE (reference sequence). V gave up 2 bases and J gave up 0 bases; unmatched junction bases: 2. The CDR3 sequence is CASSFGQGLNTEAFF. The CDR3, as DNA: TGTGCCAGCAGCTTTGGACAGGGGCTGAACACTGAAGCTTTCTTT.

CDR3 DNA: TGTGCCAGCACCGTAGACAGGGGTTATCAGCCCCAGCATTTT. Translation: CASTVDRGYQPQHF. The chain is built from TRBV7-2 and TRBJ1-5; 8 nucleotides align to TRBD1. The CDR3 extends over 14 amino acids. Losses at the gene ends were 7 bases for V and 5 bases for J; bases not matched to a gene: 7. The V gene's germline CDR1 is SGHTA and CDR2 FQGNSA.

The chain has TRBV19 and TRBJ1-2, with 9 bases aligning to TRBD1. Germline CDR1 is LNHDA and CDR2 is SQIVND (reference sequence). The CDR3 runs 14 residues. J lost 6 bases, V lost 6 bases, and 8 bases had no gene match. The CDR3 region has the DNA TGTGCCAGTAGAAGGACAGGGGAGGATAATGGCTACACCTTC. It specifies CASRRTGEDNGYTF.

The rearrangement uses TRBV28 and TRBJ1-3; tentative D call: TRBD1 (5 bases). CDR1 MDHEN and CDR2 SYDVKM come from the germline V gene. The CDR3 loop spans 15 amino acids. Deletions cut 6 bases from V and 0 bases from J, with 12 bases between. The CDR3 reads CASSPGGSSGNTIYF. The CDR3 DNA reads as TGTGCCAGCAGCCCTGGGGGGTCCTCTGGAAACACCATATATTTT.

Here the CDR3 DNA reads TGTGCCAGCAGTTTATCCCCCCGCGGCGTCCTGACTTTC. This codes for CASSLSPRGVLTF. The chain links TRBV27 to TRBJ2-6; D uncertain. This CDR3 has 13 residues. Trimming took off 0 bases at V and 12 bases at J, with 9 bases between the two ends. CDR1 MNHEY and CDR2 SMNVEV come from the germline V gene (reference sequence).

The chain has TRBV19 and TRBJ2-1; tentatively, D is TRBD2 (6 bases). Trimming shortened V by 8 bases and J by 4 bases, and 9 bases separated the two germline ends. In germline, CDR1 is LNHDA, CDR2 SQIVND (reference sequence). The CDR3 is 12 residues long. The CDR3 protein is CASLSGYNEQFF. As DNA, the CDR3 is TGTGCCAGTTTGAGCGGGTACAATGAGCAGTTCTTC.

The chain has TRBV5-5 and TRBJ1-3, with 7 bases aligning to TRBD1. The CDR3 sequence is 17 residues long. Germline V lookup: CDR1 SGHKS, CDR2 YYEKEE (reference sequence). The J segment lost 1 base and the V segment lost 1 base, leaving 8 bases of the junction unmatched. CDR3 sequence (DNA): TGTGCCAGCAGCTTGCTTACAGGGGTTCAGTCTGGAAACACCATATATTTT. Protein product: CASSLLTGVQSGNTIYF.

The genes are TRBV7-2 and TRBJ1-6; possibly TRBD1 for D (5 bases). Per germline, CDR1 SGHTA and CDR2 FQGNSA. The CDR3 length is 17 residues. With 5 bases removed from V and 5 bases from J, the gap between germline ends came to 19 bases. The CDR3 DNA sequence: TGTGCCAGCAGCCCCTACCTCAGGGTTTCGGATAATTCACCCCTCCACTTT. Protein sequence: CASSPYLRVSDNSPLHF.

The J gene is TRBJ1-5, the V gene TRBV15, with TRBD1 identical over 8 bases. Germline trimming cut 1 base from V and 3 bases from J; bases unmatched to any gene: 2. Germline loops: CDR1 LNHNV, CDR2 YYDKDF (reference sequence). This CDR3 is 15 amino acids long. Here the CDR3 DNA reads TGTGCCACCAGCAGAGCAGGGGGCGTCAATCAGCCCCAGCATTTT. Encoded protein: CATSRAGGVNQPQHF.

V gene TRBV9 combines with J gene TRBJ1-1, with TRBD1 identical over 9 bases. Unmatched junction bases numbered 6, after V lost 3 bases and J lost 6 bases. This CDR3 spans 14 amino acids. Per the germline V gene, CDR1 is SGDLS and CDR2 is YYNGEE. The CDR3 region is CASSGTGVRAEAFF. The DNA of the CDR3 is TGTGCCAGCAGCGGGACAGGGGTTAGGGCTGAAGCTTTCTTT.

The chain uses TRBV9 and TRBJ2-1; 11 positions agree with TRBD2. The CDR3 runs 18 residues. J gave up 0 bases and V 4 bases, and 9 bases lay outside the gene matches. In germline, CDR1 is SGDLS, CDR2 YYNGEE. The CDR3 DNA sequence: TGTGCCAGCAGCCCGCGGACTAGCGGGTATAGCTCCTACAATGAGCAGTTCTTC. This sequence encodes CASSPRTSGYSSYNEQFF.

This chain links TRBV14 with TRBJ2-7; no clear D gene. The CDR3 loop spans 14 amino acids. Germline V lookup: CDR1 SGHDN, CDR2 FVKESK. V was pared by 1 base and J by 7 bases, with 14 bases between. This CDR3 reads CASSQATSYWEQYF. The CDR3 DNA reads TGTGCCAGCAGCCAAGCAACCTCCTACTGGGAGCAGTACTTC.

The chain links TRBV2 to TRBJ1-5, with 8 nucleotides matching TRBD1. V trimming: 3 bases; J trimming: 5 bases; junction bases outside the gene matches: 6. From germline, CDR1 is SNHLY and CDR2 FYNNEI. The CDR3 is 15 residues long. The CDR3 nucleotides are TGTGCCAGCAGTGAGATTACAGGGGGTTATCAGCCCCAGCATTTT. This gives the protein CASSEITGGYQPQHF.

As for this clone: Additional DNA sequences in this sample encode the identical CDR3. V usage is TRBV3-1 (or the pseudogene TRBV3-2) and J usage is TRBJ2-1, with D possibly matching TRBD1 (6 bases). The germline V gene has CDR1 LGHDT and CDR2 YNNKEL (reference sequence). Trimming took 2 bases from V and 5 from J, leaving 13 bases between them. The CDR3 totals 15 residues. In DNA, the CDR3 is TGTGCCAGCAGCCAACCGGGACAACCTGACAATGAGCAGTTCTTC. Its translation is CASSQPGQPDNEQFF.

The gene calls are TRBV6-2 or TRBV6-3 and TRBJ2-1, with 11 bases matching TRBD2. V gave up 2 bases and J gave up 4 bases; unmatched junction bases: 7. CDR1 MNHEY and CDR2 SVGEGT come from the germline V gene. The CDR3 is made up of 17 amino acids. This CDR3 reads CASSYGMTSGAYNEQFF. The CDR3 DNA is TGTGCCAGCAGTTACGGGATGACTAGCGGGGCGTACAATGAGCAGTTCTTC.

This chain connects TRBV10-3 to TRBJ1-5, with D possibly TRBD1 on 5 matching bases. From germline, CDR1 is ENHRY and CDR2 SYGVKD. The CDR3 sequence is 12 residues long. Trimming stripped 11 bases from V and 4 bases from J, with 12 bases between. The CDR3 spells CAVGGTNQPQHF. CDR3 nucleotide sequence: TGTGCCGTGGGGGGGACTAATCAGCCCCAGCATTTT.